This TCR beta chain was captured by sequencing in a study of blood T cell repertoires in COVID-19. CDR3 length equals 15 residues. CDR1 and CDR2 from the germline V gene are MNHNS and SASEGT. The V and J ends lost 0 bases and 1 base respectively, with 9 bases between them. Sequencing used immunoSEQ multiplex PCR; TCRdb keeps in-frame clones, though not all of them. The sample includes 310,000 or so clones, approximately 90% seen only once; the top ten take just over 9.5%. V usage is TRBV6-1 and J usage is TRBJ1-2; the D is unclear. This TCR derives from a man aged 30-40 years with COVID-19, enrolled during active disease. Sequencing was performed on peripheral blood. CDR3 sequence (DNA): TGTGCCAGCAGTGAAGCGGGCAGGAATAACTATGGCTACACCTTC. Translating gives CASSEAGRNNYGYTF.